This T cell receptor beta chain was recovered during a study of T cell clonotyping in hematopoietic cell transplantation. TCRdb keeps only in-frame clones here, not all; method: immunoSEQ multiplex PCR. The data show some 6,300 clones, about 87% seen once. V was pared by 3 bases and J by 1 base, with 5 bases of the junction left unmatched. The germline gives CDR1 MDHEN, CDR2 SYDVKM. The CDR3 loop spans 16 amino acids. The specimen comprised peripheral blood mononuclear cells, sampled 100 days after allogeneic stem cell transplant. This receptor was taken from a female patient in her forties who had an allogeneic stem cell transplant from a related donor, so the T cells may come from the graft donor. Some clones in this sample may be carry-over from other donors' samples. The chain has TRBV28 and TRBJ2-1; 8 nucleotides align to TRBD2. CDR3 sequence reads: CASSFSGMRSYNEQFF. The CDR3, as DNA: TGTGCCAGCAGTTTTAGCGGGATGAGGTCCTACAATGAGCAGTTCTTC. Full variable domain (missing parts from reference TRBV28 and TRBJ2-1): DVKVTQSSRYLVKRTGEKVFLECVQDMDHENMFWYRQDPGLGLRLIYFSYDVKMKEKGDIPEGYSVSREKKERFSLILESASTNQTSMYLCASSFSGMRSYNEQFFGPGTRLTVL.